Included here is one TCR beta chain sequence, with context. Antigen: not known. The V end was cut by 2 bases, the J end by 2 bases, with 21 bases between. The CDR3 runs to 17 residues. Germline V gives CDR1 DFQATT, CDR2 SNEGSKA (reference sequence). A single record per CDR3 protein comes from TCRdb applying MiXCR to the 5' RACE reads. The sample contains a few thousand distinct CDR3 sequences, more than 7.5% of which appear only once. Described time point: sample taken at primary tumor resection. The donor population consisted of 72 patients with untreated, early-stage non-small cell lung cancer. The sample is drawn from a study of spatial heterogeneity in lung cancer. Whole-study results and caveats: Tumor mutation count correlated with how many alpha and beta TCRs expanded intratumorally.

This specimen was lung tumor tissue, taken at surgery. This chain joins TRBV20-1 and TRBJ2-5; D might be TRBD1 or TRBD2, each matching 5 bases. This clonotype was obtained from a female donor with early-stage non-small cell lung cancer. The CDR3 region is CSARTSRGTAGQETQYF. CDR3 nucleotides: TGCAGTGCTAGAACCTCCCGAGGGACGGCCGGGCAAGAGACCCAGTACTTC.